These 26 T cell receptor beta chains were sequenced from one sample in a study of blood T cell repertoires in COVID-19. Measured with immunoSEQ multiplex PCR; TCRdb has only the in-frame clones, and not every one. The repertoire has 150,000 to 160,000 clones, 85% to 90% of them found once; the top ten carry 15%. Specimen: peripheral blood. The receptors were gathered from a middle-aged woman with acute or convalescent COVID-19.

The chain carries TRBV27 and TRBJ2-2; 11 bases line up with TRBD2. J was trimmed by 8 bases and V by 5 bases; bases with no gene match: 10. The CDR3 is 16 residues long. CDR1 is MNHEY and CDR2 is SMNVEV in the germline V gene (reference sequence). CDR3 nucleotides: TGTGCCAGCAGTCAGTGGACTAGCGGGCCCATTGGGGAGCTGTTTTTT. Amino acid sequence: CASSQWTSGPIGELFF.

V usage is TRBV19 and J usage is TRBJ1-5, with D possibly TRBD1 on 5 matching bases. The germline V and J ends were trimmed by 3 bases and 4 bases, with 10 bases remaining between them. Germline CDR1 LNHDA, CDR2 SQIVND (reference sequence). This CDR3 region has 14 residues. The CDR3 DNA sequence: TGTGCCAGTAGTATTGCGACAGATAATCAGCCCCAGCATTTT. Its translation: CASSIATDNQPQHF.

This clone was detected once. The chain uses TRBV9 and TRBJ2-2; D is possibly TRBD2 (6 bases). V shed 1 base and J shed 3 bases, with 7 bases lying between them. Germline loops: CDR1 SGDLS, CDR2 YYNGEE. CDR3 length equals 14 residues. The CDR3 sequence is CASSVWGDTGELFF. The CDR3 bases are TGTGCCAGCAGCGTATGGGGGGACACCGGGGAGCTGTTTTTT.

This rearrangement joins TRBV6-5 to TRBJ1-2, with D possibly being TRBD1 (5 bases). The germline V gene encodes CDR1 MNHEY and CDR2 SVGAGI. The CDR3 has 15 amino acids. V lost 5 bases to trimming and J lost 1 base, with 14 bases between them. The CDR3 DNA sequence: TGTGCCAGCAGTCTTGACAGACGATATAACTATGGCTACACCTTC. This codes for CASSLDRRYNYGYTF.

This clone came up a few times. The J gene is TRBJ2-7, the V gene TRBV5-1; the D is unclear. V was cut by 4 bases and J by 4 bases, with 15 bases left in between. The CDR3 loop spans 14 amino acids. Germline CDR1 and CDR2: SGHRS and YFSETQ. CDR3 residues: CASSPLTEAYEQYF. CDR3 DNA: TGCGCCAGCAGCCCCCTTACCGAAGCATACGAGCAGTACTTC. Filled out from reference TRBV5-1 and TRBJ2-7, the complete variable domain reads KAGVTQTPRYLIKTRGQQVTLSCSPISGHRSVSWYQQTPGQGLQFLFEYFSETQRNKGNFPGRFSGRQFSNSRSEMNVSTLELGDSALYLCASSPLTEAYEQYFGPGTRLTVT.

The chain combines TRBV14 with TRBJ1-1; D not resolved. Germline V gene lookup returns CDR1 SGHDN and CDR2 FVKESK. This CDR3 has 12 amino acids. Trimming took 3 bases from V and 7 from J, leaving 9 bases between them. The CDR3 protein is CASSQFPGEAFF. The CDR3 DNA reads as TGTGCCAGCAGCCAGTTCCCAGGTGAAGCTTTCTTT.

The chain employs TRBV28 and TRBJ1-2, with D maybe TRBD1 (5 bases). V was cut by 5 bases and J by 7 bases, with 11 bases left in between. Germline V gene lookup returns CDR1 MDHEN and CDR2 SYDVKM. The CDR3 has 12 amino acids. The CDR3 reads CASSQWGVGYTF. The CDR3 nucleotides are TGTGCCAGCAGTCAATGGGGGGTTGGCTACACCTTC.

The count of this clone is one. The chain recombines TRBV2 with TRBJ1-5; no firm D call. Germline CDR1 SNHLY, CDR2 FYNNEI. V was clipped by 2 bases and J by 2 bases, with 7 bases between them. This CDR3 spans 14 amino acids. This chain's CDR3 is CASSENSRNQPQHF. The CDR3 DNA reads TGTGCCAGCAGTGAAAATAGCCGCAATCAGCCCCAGCATTTT.

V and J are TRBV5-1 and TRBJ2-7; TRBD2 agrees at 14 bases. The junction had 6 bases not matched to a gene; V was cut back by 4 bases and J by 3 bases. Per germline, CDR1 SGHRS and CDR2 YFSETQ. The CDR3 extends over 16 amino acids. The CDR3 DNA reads TGCGCCAGCAGCCCCGGACTAGCGGGGGGAGACTACGAGCAGTACTTC. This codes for CASSPGLAGGDYEQYF.

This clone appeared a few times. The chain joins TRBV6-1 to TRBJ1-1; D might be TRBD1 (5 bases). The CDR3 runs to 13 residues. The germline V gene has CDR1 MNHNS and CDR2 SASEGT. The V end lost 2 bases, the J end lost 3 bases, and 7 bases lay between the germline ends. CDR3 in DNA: TGTGCCAGCAGTGAAATACAGGACACTGAAGCTTTCTTT. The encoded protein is CASSEIQDTEAFF.

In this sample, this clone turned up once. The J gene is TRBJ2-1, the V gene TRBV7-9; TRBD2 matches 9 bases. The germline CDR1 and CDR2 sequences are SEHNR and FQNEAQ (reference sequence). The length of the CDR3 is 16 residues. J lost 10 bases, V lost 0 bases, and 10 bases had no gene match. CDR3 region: CASSLAPGLAFGEQFF. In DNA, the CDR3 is TGTGCCAGCAGCTTAGCCCCGGGACTAGCTTTCGGCGAGCAGTTCTTC.

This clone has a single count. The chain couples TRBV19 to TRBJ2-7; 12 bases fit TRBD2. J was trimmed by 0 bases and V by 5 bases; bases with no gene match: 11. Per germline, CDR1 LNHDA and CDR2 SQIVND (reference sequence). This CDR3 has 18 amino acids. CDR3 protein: CASSFRTSGVRSSYEQYF. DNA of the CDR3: TGTGCCAGTAGTTTCCGGACTAGCGGGGTTCGGAGCTCCTACGAGCAGTACTTC.

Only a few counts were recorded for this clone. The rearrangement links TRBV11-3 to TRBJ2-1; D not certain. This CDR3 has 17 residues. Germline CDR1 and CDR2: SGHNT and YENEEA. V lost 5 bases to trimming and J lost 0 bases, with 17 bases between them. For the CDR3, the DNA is TGTGCCAGCAGCCCGCATTTCGCGCTGAGCTCCTACAATGAGCAGTTCTTC. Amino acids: CASSPHFALSSYNEQFF.

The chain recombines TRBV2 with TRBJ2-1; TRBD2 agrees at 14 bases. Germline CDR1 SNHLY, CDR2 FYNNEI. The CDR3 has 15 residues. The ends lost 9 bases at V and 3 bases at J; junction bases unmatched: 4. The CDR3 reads CASRGLAGVYNEQFF. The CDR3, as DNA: TGTGCCAGTAGGGGACTAGCGGGAGTCTACAATGAGCAGTTCTTC.

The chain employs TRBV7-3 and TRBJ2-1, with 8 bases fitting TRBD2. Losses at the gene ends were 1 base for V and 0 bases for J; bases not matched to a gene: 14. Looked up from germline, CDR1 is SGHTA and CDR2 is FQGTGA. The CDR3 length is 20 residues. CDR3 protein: CASSLIPPGGTPSSYNEQFF. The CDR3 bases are TGTGCCAGCAGCTTAATCCCCCCGGGAGGGACACCAAGCTCCTACAATGAGCAGTTCTTC. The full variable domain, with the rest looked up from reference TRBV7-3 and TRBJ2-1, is GAGVSQTPSNKVTEKGKYVELRCDPISGHTALYWYRQSLGQGPEFLIYFQGTGAADDSGLPNDRFFAVRPEGSVSTLKIQRTERGDSAVYLCASSLIPPGGTPSSYNEQFFGPGTRLTVL.

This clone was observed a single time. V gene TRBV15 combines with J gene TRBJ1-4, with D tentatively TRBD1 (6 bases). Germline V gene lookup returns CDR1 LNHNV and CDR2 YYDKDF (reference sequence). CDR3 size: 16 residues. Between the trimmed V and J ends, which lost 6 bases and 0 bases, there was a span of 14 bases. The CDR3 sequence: CATRTGAIATNEKLFF. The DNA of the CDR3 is TGTGCCACCAGGACAGGCGCGATTGCAACTAATGAAAAACTGTTTTTT. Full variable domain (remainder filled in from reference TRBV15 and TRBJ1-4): DAMVIQNPRYQVTQFGKPVTLSCSQTLNHNVMYWYQQKSSQAPKLLFHYYDKDFNNEADTPDNFQSRRPNTSFCFLDIRSPGLGDTAMYLCATRTGAIATNEKLFFGSGTQLSVL.

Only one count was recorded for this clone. In DNA form, the CDR3 reads TGTGCCAGCAGCTCTGATTCCGGGGGGCACGTTACAGATACGCAGTATTTT. It yields the protein CASSSDSGGHVTDTQYF. J is TRBJ2-3 and V is TRBV7-9; maybe TRBD2 (7 bases). Between the trimmed V and J ends, which lost 4 bases and 3 bases, there was a span of 20 bases. In germline, CDR1 is SEHNR, CDR2 FQNEAQ (reference sequence). The CDR3 has 17 residues.

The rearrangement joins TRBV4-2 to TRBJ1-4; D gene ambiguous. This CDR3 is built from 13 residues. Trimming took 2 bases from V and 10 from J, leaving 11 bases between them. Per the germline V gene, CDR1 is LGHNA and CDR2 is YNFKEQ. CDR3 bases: TGTGCCAGCAGCCAACAACCTCGAGGAAAACTGTTTTTT. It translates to CASSQQPRGKLFF.

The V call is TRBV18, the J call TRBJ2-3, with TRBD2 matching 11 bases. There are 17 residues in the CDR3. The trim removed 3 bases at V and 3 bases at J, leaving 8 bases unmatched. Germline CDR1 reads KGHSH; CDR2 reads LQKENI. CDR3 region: CASSPKTSGDKTDTQYF. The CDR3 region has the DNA TGTGCCAGCTCACCCAAGACTAGCGGGGATAAAACAGATACGCAGTATTTT.

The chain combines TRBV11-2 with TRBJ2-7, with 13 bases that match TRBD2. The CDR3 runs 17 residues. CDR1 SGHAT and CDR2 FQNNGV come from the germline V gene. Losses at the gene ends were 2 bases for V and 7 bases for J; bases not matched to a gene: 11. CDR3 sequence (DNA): TGTGCCAGCAGCTTAATCACTTACGGACTAGCGGGGGTTGAGCAGTACTTC. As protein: CASSLITYGLAGVEQYF.

The CDR3 spells CSASKSGARYNEQFF. In nucleotides, the CDR3 is TGCAGTGCTAGTAAGTCAGGGGCTAGGTACAATGAGCAGTTCTTC. This rearrangement joins TRBV20-1 to TRBJ2-1, with D possibly matching TRBD1 (6 bases). Looked up from germline, CDR1 is DFQATT and CDR2 is SNEGSKA (reference sequence). The CDR3 spans 15 residues. Trimming removed 3 bases from V and 4 bases from J, with 16 bases in between.

The CDR3 DNA is TGCGCCAGTCGCCCCGTGGGGGGAACCACAGATACGCAGTATTTT. It is translated as CASRPVGGTTDTQYF. The rearrangement joins TRBV5-1 to TRBJ2-3; weak D call: TRBD2 (6 bases). The CDR3 is 15 residues long. Trimming took 8 bases from V and 2 from J, leaving 18 bases between them. Germline V lookup: CDR1 SGHRS, CDR2 YFSETQ.

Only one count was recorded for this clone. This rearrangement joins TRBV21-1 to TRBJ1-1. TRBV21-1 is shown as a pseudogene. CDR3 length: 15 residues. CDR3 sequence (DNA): TGTGCCAGCAGCAAATGTCTTCGTCGGAACACTGAAGCTTTCTTT. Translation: CASSKCLRRNTEAFF.

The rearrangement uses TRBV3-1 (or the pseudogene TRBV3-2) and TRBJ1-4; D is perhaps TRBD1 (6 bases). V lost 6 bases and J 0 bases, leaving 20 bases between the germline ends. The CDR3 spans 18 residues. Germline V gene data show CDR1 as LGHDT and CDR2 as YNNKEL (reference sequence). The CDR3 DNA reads TGTGCCAGCAGTTCCGGCCCCCCGCAGGGGTCAACTAATGAAAAACTGTTTTTT. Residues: CASSSGPPQGSTNEKLFF.

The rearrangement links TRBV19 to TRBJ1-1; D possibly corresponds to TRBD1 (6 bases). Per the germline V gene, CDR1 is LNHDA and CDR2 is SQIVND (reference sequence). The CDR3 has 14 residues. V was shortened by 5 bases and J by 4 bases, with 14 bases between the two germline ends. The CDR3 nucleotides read TGTGCCAGTAGTCCCAGGGGAAGGGGCACTGAAGCTTTCTTT. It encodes CASSPRGRGTEAFF.

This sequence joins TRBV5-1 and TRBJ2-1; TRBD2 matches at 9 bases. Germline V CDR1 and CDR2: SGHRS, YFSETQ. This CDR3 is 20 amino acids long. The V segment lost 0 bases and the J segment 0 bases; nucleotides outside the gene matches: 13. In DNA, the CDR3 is TGCGCCAGCAGCTTGGTAGTTGGGACTAGCTCGGCCCGCTCCTACAATGAGCAGTTCTTC. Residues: CASSLVVGTSSARSYNEQFF.